A selection of T cell receptor beta chains follows, all from one sample in a study of blood T cell repertoires in COVID-19. The method was immunoSEQ multiplex PCR; TCRdb's version includes in-frame clones alone and lacks a portion of them. The profile covers about 270,000 clones, with less than 95% appearing a single time and about 3% taken by the ten largest. Sequenced input: PBMCs or T cells enriched from blood (not recorded which). These receptors came from a man aged 35 to 55 who had been exposed to COVID-19. Both conserved end residues are part of each CDR3. A D gene is named only where the DNA matches it firmly. Clone size appears in some rows only: once, few, many, or a class for an expanded clone.

clone_size j_call d_call v_call cdr3_aa cdr3_nt
- TRBJ1-1 TRBD1 TRBV24-1 CATSDTTGVSDEAFF TGTGCCACCAGTGATACAACAGGGGTTTCGGATGAAGCTTTCTTT
- TRBJ2-2 TRBD2 TRBV5-1 CASSLSLAGTGELFF TGCGCCAGCAGCTTGTCCCTAGCGGGCACCGGGGAGCTGTTTTTT
- TRBJ1-2 - TRBV10-2 CASKGDRDTRGAYFSYGYTF TGCGCCAGCAAAGGGGATCGGGACACCCGTGGTGCCTACTTTTCGTATGGCTACACCTTC
- TRBJ1-2 TRBD1 TRBV2 CASRQGTGNGYTF TGTGCCAGCAGACAAGGGACAGGAAATGGCTACACCTTC
- TRBJ2-2 - TRBV7-9 CASSAYRDANTGELFF TGTGCCAGCAGCGCATACAGGGACGCGAACACCGGGGAGCTGTTTTTT
- TRBJ1-2 - TRBV30 CAWTTGTGGDGYTF TGTGCCTGGACAACAGGGACTGGGGGGGACGGCTACACCTTC
- TRBJ2-7 - TRBV7-9 CASSLVHHEQYF TGTGCCAGCAGCTTAGTACACCACGAGCAGTACTTC
once TRBJ1-2 - TRBV9 CASSVITGPTGGYTF TGTGCCAGCAGCGTAATCACAGGGCCAACTGGTGGCTACACCTTC
- TRBJ1-5 TRBD1 TRBV19 CASTNRGPQHF TGTGCCAGTACCAACAGGGGTCCCCAGCATTTT
- TRBJ2-3 - TRBV6-2/TRBV6-3 CASSSLVFSGDTDTQYF TGTGCCAGCAGTTCCCTAGTGTTTAGCGGCGACACAGATACGCAGTATTTT
- TRBJ1-2 - TRBV7-8 CASSLREYGYTF TGTGCCAGCAGCCTCCGGGAATATGGCTACACCTTC
- TRBJ1-2 - TRBV6-4 CASHPTGHRGAGGYTF TGTGCCAGCCACCCAACGGGGCACCGGGGGGCAGGTGGCTACACCTTC
- TRBJ2-2 - TRBV6-5 CASARDTGELFF TGTGCCAGCGCTCGAGACACCGGGGAGCTGTTTTTT
once TRBJ1-3 - TRBV7-6 CASSLASDSGNTIYF TGTGCCAGCAGCTTAGCATCAGACTCTGGAAACACCATATATTTT
- TRBJ2-3 - TRBV12-3/TRBV12-4 CASSFGEMGTQYF TGTGCCAGCAGTTTCGGGGAGATGGGTACGCAGTATTTT
once TRBJ2-4 - TRBV28 CASSYNQGAKNIQYF TGTGCCAGCAGTTACAATCAGGGGGCCAAAAACATTCAGTACTTC
- TRBJ2-3 TRBD2 TRBV11-2 CASSSTRAQRETDTQYF TGTGCCAGCAGCTCCACGAGGGCGCAGCGGGAGACAGATACGCAGTATTTT
few TRBJ2-3 TRBD2 TRBV15 CAAREGVGTDTQYF TGTGCAGCCCGGGAGGGAGTTGGCACAGATACGCAGTATTTT
- TRBJ1-2 - TRBV28 CASSSNREGGYTF TGTGCCAGCAGTTCCAACAGGGAAGGAGGCTACACCTTC
- TRBJ2-2 TRBD2 TRBV6-1 CASSEEGGGTGELFF TGTGCCAGCAGTGAAGAGGGCGGGGGGACCGGGGAGCTGTTTTTT
- TRBJ2-7 TRBD1 TRBV11-2 CASSPGQGYYEQYF TGTGCCAGCAGCCCGGGACAGGGTTACTACGAGCAGTACTTC
once TRBJ2-7 - TRBV12-3/TRBV12-4 CASSPNSYEQYF TGTGCCAGCAGTCCCAACTCCTACGAGCAGTACTTC
- TRBJ1-5 - TRBV5-5 CASSHWPGFNQPQHF TGTGCCAGCAGCCATTGGCCGGGGTTCAATCAGCCCCAGCATTTT
- TRBJ2-1 TRBD2 TRBV7-9 CASSPLTSDYNEQFF TGTGCCAGCAGCCCTCTGACTAGCGACTACAATGAGCAGTTCTTC
- TRBJ2-1 TRBD2 TRBV19 CASSSTSGGNYNEQFF TGTGCCAGTAGTTCCACTAGCGGCGGAAACTACAATGAGCAGTTCTTC
- TRBJ2-3 TRBD2 TRBV28 CASRPLGLAGSYTDTQYF TGTGCCAGCAGACCGCTGGGACTAGCGGGAAGCTACACAGATACGCAGTATTTT
few TRBJ2-1 - TRBV5-1 CASSLADRNHEQFF TGCGCCAGCAGCTTGGCCGACAGGAACCATGAGCAGTTCTTC
- TRBJ1-2 TRBD1 TRBV5-4 CASNEGLQRGHYGYTF TGTGCCAGCAACGAGGGGCTCCAAAGGGGGCACTATGGCTACACCTTC
- TRBJ1-5 - TRBV18 CASSPDSLSNQPQHF TGTGCCAGCTCACCGGACAGCCTTAGCAATCAGCCCCAGCATTTT
- TRBJ2-7 TRBD2 TRBV10-1 CASSGGGYEQYF TGCGCCAGCAGTGGGGGGGGATACGAGCAGTACTTC
- TRBJ2-7 TRBD2 TRBV4-2 CASSQGAGVYPGQYF TGTGCCAGCAGCCAAGGGGCGGGAGTTTACCCCGGGCAGTACTTC
once TRBJ1-1 - TRBV4-3 CASSPYRDAAEAFF TGCGCCAGCAGCCCATACAGGGATGCGGCTGAAGCTTTCTTT
many TRBJ2-2 - TRBV4-2 CASSQGGGVGELFF TGTGCCAGCAGCCAAGGCGGCGGGGTCGGGGAGCTGTTTTTT
- TRBJ2-7 TRBD2 TRBV6-1 CASSEAGGRGRHEQYF TGTGCCAGCAGTGAAGCGGGCGGGAGGGGGCGCCACGAGCAGTACTTC
- TRBJ2-1 TRBD2 TRBV6-4 CASSDGVAGNEQFF TGTGCCAGCAGTGACGGGGTAGCGGGCAATGAGCAGTTCTTC
- TRBJ2-2 - TRBV7-2 CASSLWGGTNTGELFF TGTGCCAGCAGCTTGTGGGGCGGAACGAACACCGGGGAGCTGTTTTTT
- TRBJ1-6 - TRBV6-1 CASSELGVANSPLHF TGTGCCAGCAGTGAACTAGGGGTCGCAAATTCACCCCTCCACTTT
- TRBJ1-1 - TRBV18 CASSPPPGENTEAFF TGTGCCAGCTCACCTCCGCCGGGGGAGAACACTGAAGCTTTCTTT
- TRBJ2-3 TRBD2 TRBV6-1 CASSEWEGLAEEGTDTQYF TGTGCCAGCAGTGAATGGGAGGGACTAGCGGAGGAAGGCACAGATACGCAGTATTTT
- TRBJ2-2 - TRBV24-1 CATSEIHLGGASGSTGELFF TGTGCCACCAGTGAAATCCACTTAGGAGGAGCGAGTGGATCCACCGGGGAGCTGTTTTTT
- TRBJ2-1 TRBD2 TRBV30 CAWSVGGRLGEQFF TGTGCCTGGAGTGTCGGCGGGAGGTTAGGTGAGCAGTTCTTC
- TRBJ1-6 - TRBV4-1 CASSRVWEKGFSPLHF TGCGCCAGCAGCCGCGTCTGGGAGAAGGGTTTTTCACCCCTCCACTTT
- TRBJ2-1 TRBD2 TRBV5-1 CASSLAGLAGGNEQFF TGCGCCAGCAGCTTGGCTGGGCTAGCGGGAGGCAATGAGCAGTTCTTC
- TRBJ1-5 - TRBV28 CASSKGGNQPQHF TGTGCCTCAAGCAAGGGAGGCAATCAGCCCCAGCATTTT
- TRBJ2-7 TRBD1 TRBV2 CASSEPGQGISYEQYF TGTGCCAGCAGTGAGCCGGGACAGGGAATATCCTACGAGCAGTACTTC
- TRBJ2-1 - TRBV2 CASSGSGGRNYNEQFF TGTGCCAGCAGTGGGAGTGGAGGACGGAACTACAATGAGCAGTTCTTC
- TRBJ2-2 TRBD2 TRBV7-9 CASSPRTSGRVGELFF TGTGCCAGCAGCCCAAGGACTAGCGGGAGGGTCGGGGAGCTGTTTTTT
- TRBJ1-2 - TRBV6-5 CASTPREVWNGYTF TGTGCCAGCACCCCCCGGGAGGTCTGGAATGGCTACACCTTC
- TRBJ2-1 - TRBV7-6 CASSLARAPSYNEQFF TGTGCCAGCAGCTTAGCGAGGGCGCCTTCCTACAATGAGCAGTTCTTC
- TRBJ2-1 - TRBV27 CASSLAGTPLFF TGTGCCAGCAGTTTAGCCGGGACTCCCCTGTTCTTC
- TRBJ1-1 TRBD1 TRBV28 CASSSTGGVEAFF TGTGCCAGCAGTTCAACAGGGGGGGTCGAAGCTTTCTTT
- TRBJ2-7 - TRBV7-6 CASSLRVDYEQYF TGTGCCAGCAGCCTCCGGGTAGACTACGAGCAGTACTTC
- TRBJ1-2 - TRBV7-9 CASSFFLDGYTF TGTGCCAGCAGCTTTTTCCTTGATGGCTACACCTTC
- TRBJ1-1 - TRBV19 CASSIFFGGGTEAFF TGTGCCAGTAGTATCTTCTTTGGCGGTGGCACTGAAGCTTTCTTT
- TRBJ1-1 TRBD1 TRBV29-1 CSASGQGNTEAFF TGCAGCGCCAGCGGACAGGGGAACACTGAAGCTTTCTTT